These 16 T cell receptor beta chains came from one sample sequenced in a study of blood T cell repertoires in COVID-19. Measured with immunoSEQ multiplex PCR; TCRdb has only the in-frame clones, and not every one. The sample carries 200,000 to 250,000 clones, roughly 85% recorded once. Material: peripheral blood. Receptors originate from a man aged 45-65 years with COVID-19, enrolled during active disease.

The chain uses TRBV18 and TRBJ1-5; D perhaps matches TRBD1 (6 bases). CDR3 length: 16 residues. Trimming pared 3 bases from V and 2 bases from J, leaving 14 bases between. The germline V gene has CDR1 KGHSH and CDR2 LQKENI. The CDR3 DNA is TGTGCCAGCTCACCGACTGGCAGGGGTGGCAATCAGCCCCAGCATTTT. Its protein is CASSPTGRGGNQPQHF. Variable domain in full (rest from reference TRBV18 and TRBJ1-5): NAGVMQNPRHLVRRRGQEARLRCSPMKGHSHVYWYRQLPEEGLKFMVYLQKENIIDESGMPKERFSAEFPKEGPSILRIQQVVRGDSAAYFCASSPTGRGGNQPQHFGDGTRLSIL.

To note about this clone: At the DNA level, this CDR3 is encoded by other sequences in the same sample as well. The chain carries TRBV2 and TRBJ1-5; D uncertain. Germline CDR1 reads SNHLY; CDR2 reads FYNNEI. Trimming took 2 bases from V and 0 from J, leaving 5 bases between them. The CDR3 has 14 amino acids. The CDR3 sequence is CASSETYSNQPQHF. DNA of the CDR3: TGTGCCAGCAGTGAAACTTATAGCAATCAGCCCCAGCATTTT.

V usage is TRBV24-1 and J usage is TRBJ2-1; 10 nucleotides line up with TRBD2. This CDR3 is 18 amino acids long. Germline V gene lookup returns CDR1 KGHDR and CDR2 SFDVKD. V lost 1 base to trimming and J lost 4 bases; unmatched junction nucleotides: 9. CDR3 in amino acids: CATSDFASGGKRYNEQFF. DNA for the CDR3: TGTGCCACCAGTGATTTCGCTAGCGGGGGAAAACGATACAATGAGCAGTTCTTC.

The J gene is TRBJ1-2, the V gene TRBV14, with TRBD1 as a possible D gene (5 bases). CDR1 is SGHDN and CDR2 is FVKESK in the germline V gene. Trimming shortened V by 6 bases and J by 4 bases, and 15 bases separated the two germline ends. The CDR3 runs to 14 residues. CDR3 in DNA: TGTGCCAGCAGAGACAGTACGACCCTCTATGGCTACACCTTC. Protein sequence: CASRDSTTLYGYTF.

The genes are TRBV6-5 and TRBJ1-3, with D perhaps matching TRBD1 (6 bases). V was clipped by 5 bases and J by 5 bases, with 16 bases between them. CDR1 MNHEY and CDR2 SVGAGI come from the germline V gene. This CDR3 comprises 15 residues. The CDR3 loop is CASSPDGGARNTIYF. The CDR3, as DNA: TGTGCCAGCAGTCCTGATGGGGGGGCCAGAAACACCATATATTTT.

The genes are TRBV7-9 and TRBJ1-5; D may be TRBD1 (6 bases). The CDR3 has 14 amino acids. Germline CDR1 and CDR2: SEHNR and FQNEAQ (reference sequence). Trimming cost V 0 bases and J 7 bases, with 10 bases left between them. As DNA, the CDR3 is TGTGCCAGCAGCTTAGCGGGAAGGGGGCAGCCCCAGCATTTT. It specifies CASSLAGRGQPQHF.

This clone was observed a single time. The sample carries other DNA sequences with the same CDR3. This chain uses TRBV9 with TRBJ2-3; D is unclear. The V end was cut by 3 bases, the J end by 6 bases, with 5 bases between. Per the germline V gene, CDR1 is SGDLS and CDR2 is YYNGEE. CDR3 length: 11 amino acids. CDR3 nucleotide sequence: TGTGCCAGCAGCGCCCTTGATACGCAGTATTTT. Its translation: CASSALDTQYF.

The J gene is TRBJ1-6, the V gene TRBV27; 9 bases align to TRBD1. The CDR3 has 19 residues. Losses at the gene ends were 3 bases for V and 6 bases for J; bases not matched to a gene: 15. Looked up from germline, CDR1 is MNHEY and CDR2 is SMNVEV (reference sequence). The CDR3: CASSFRKGTGQWGNSPLHF. The CDR3 DNA reads as TGTGCCAGCAGTTTCCGAAAGGGGACAGGGCAATGGGGTAATTCACCCCTCCACTTT.

This chain uses TRBV20-1 with TRBJ1-2; 8 bases align to TRBD1. The CDR3 spans 13 residues. CDR1 is DFQATT and CDR2 is SNEGSKA in the germline V gene (reference sequence). With 3 bases clipped from V and 4 bases from J, the junction kept 4 bases outside the gene matches. The CDR3 nucleotides are TGCAGTGCTAGTGGCGGACAGGGCTATGGCTACACCTTC. Protein: CSASGGQGYGYTF.

V usage is TRBV28 and J usage is TRBJ1-5; 9 bases align to TRBD1. Germline assignment: CDR1 MDHEN and CDR2 SYDVKM. V dropped 7 bases and J dropped 0; count of bases not matched to a gene: 4. There are 15 residues in the CDR3. The DNA for the CDR3 is TGTGCCAGCATTTCGACAGGGGGTAGCAATCAGCCCCAGCATTTT. Its protein product is CASISTGGSNQPQHF.

The chain combines TRBV18 with TRBJ2-5, with a tentative D call TRBD2 (6 bases). Germline V gene sequence: CDR1 KGHSH, CDR2 LQKENI. The V end lost 5 bases, the J end lost 3 bases, and 13 bases lay between the germline ends. CDR3 length: 14 residues. The CDR3 reads CASSSRRGEETQYF. DNA of the CDR3: TGTGCCAGCTCATCCCGGAGGGGTGAAGAGACCCAGTACTTC.

V is TRBV28 and J is TRBJ1-1; perhaps TRBD1 as D (6 bases). CDR3 length: 13 amino acids. V gave up 5 bases and J gave up 8 bases, with 15 bases separating them. Germline-derived CDR1 and CDR2 are MDHEN and SYDVKM. The DNA of the CDR3 is TGTGCCAGCAGTGTAAACAGGGTGTTAGAAGCTTTCTTT. This sequence encodes CASSVNRVLEAFF.

A few counts support this clone. This chain joins TRBV7-9 and TRBJ2-3; possible D gene TRBD1, 6 bases. CDR3 length: 15 residues. The germline CDR1 and CDR2 sequences are SEHNR and FQNEAQ (reference sequence). V was clipped by 0 bases and J by 3 bases, with 10 bases between them. The CDR3 DNA reads as TGTGCCAGCAGCTTAGCAGGGGGTCGGACAGATACGCAGTATTTT. Translation gives CASSLAGGRTDTQYF.

In its sample, this clone was seen once. V usage is TRBV19 and J usage is TRBJ2-4; 7 nucleotides line up with TRBD2. V shed 4 bases, J shed 2 bases, and the junction held 5 bases outside the gene matches. Germline V gene data show CDR1 as LNHDA and CDR2 as SQIVND (reference sequence). The CDR3 has 15 residues. DNA of the CDR3: TGTGCCAGTAGTAGGGAGGGAAGAACCAAAAACATTCAGTACTTC. It encodes CASSREGRTKNIQYF.

J is TRBJ2-2 and V is TRBV5-1, with TRBD2 matching 9 bases. The CDR3 runs 18 residues. V gave up 4 bases and J gave up 1 base; unmatched junction bases: 11. Germline lookup yields CDR1 SGHRS and CDR2 YFSETQ. CDR3 in DNA: TGCGCCAGCAGCCCCTGGGAGCGGGGGGCCGGGAACACCGGGGAGCTGTTTTTT. Translation: CASSPWERGAGNTGELFF.

This sequence joins TRBV20-1 and TRBJ2-1; 10 positions agree with TRBD2. V shed 3 bases, J shed 5 bases, and the junction held 7 bases outside the gene matches. In germline, CDR1 is DFQATT, CDR2 SNEGSKA (reference sequence). CDR3 size: 15 residues. CDR3 DNA sequence: TGCAGTGCTAGTCAAGCGGGGGGGTTCAACAATGAGCAGTTCTTC. Its protein product is CSASQAGGFNNEQFF.